The 6 T cell receptor beta chains in this list originate from one sample, sequenced in a study of T cells in Graves' hyperthyroidism and ophthalmopathy. Regions amplified from RNA transcripts were the TCR beta CDR3 regions. The HTBI primer set drove a first-round RT-PCR of the TCR CDR3. From the multiplex PCR reads, TCRdb called clonotypes with MiXCR, one entry per CDR3 protein. This sample yields around 700,000 distinct CDR3 sequences, of which approximately 40% are seen a single time; around 30% belongs to the top ten. Material for sequencing was blood. The source of these receptors is a woman aged 40 to 50 with Graves' hyperthyroidism.

Concerning this clonotype: Possible read error: a much larger clone is one base away. The V gene is TRBV10-1, the J gene TRBJ1-2; 12 nucleotides agree with TRBD1. Germline lookup yields CDR1 WNHNN and CDR2 SYGVQD (reference sequence). The CDR3 loop spans 13 amino acids. CDR3 DNA: TGTGCCAGCACCGGGACAGGGGGCCGTGGCTACACCTTC. Translation gives CASTGTGGRGYTF.

This clonotype was counted ten times or more. The chain joins TRBV29-1 to TRBJ1-2; the match to TRBD1 covers 9 bases. The CDR3 length is 13 residues. V lost 7 bases and J lost 6; bases outside the gene matches: 9. Germline V gene data show CDR1 as SQVTM and CDR2 as ANQGSEA. CDR3 sequence: CSAVRTGANGYTF. The CDR3 DNA sequence: TGCAGCGCTGTTAGGACAGGGGCAAATGGCTACACCTTC.

Ten or more counts support this clonotype. The chain uses TRBV19 and TRBJ2-7, with TRBD1 matching 7 bases. CDR1 LNHDA and CDR2 SQIVND come from the germline V gene (reference sequence). V shed 3 bases, J shed 4 bases, and the junction held 12 bases outside the gene matches. This CDR3 contains 16 residues. The CDR3 DNA is TGTGCCAGTAGTATCCCTGTCCCGGACAGGACTTACGAGCAGTACTTC. It translates to CASSIPVPDRTYEQYF.

The chain couples TRBV20-1 to TRBJ2-2; D is unresolved. CDR3 size: 13 residues. Germline V gives CDR1 DFQATT, CDR2 SNEGSKA (reference sequence). V lost 0 bases, J lost 5 bases, and 7 bases lay in between. The CDR3 spells CSARDTRTGELFF. The CDR3 DNA reads TGCAGTGCTAGAGATACGAGGACCGGGGAGCTGTTTTTT.

This clonotype came up a few times. The chain has TRBV12-3 or TRBV12-4 and TRBJ2-2; 10 bases are a match to TRBD1. This CDR3 has 15 amino acids. V lost 4 bases to trimming and J lost 4 bases; unmatched junction nucleotides: 3. The chain's CDR3 is CASSSGTGATGELFF. DNA for the CDR3: TGTGCCAGCAGTTCCGGGACAGGGGCCACCGGGGAGCTGTTTTTT.

This clonotype has at least ten counts. The chain combines TRBV29-1 with TRBJ2-7, with D tentatively TRBD2 (6 bases). Germline CDR1 SQVTM, CDR2 ANQGSEA. The CDR3 length is 12 residues. Trimming removed 4 bases at V and 5 bases at J, with 12 bases between. CDR3 DNA sequence: TGCAGCGTTGGCGGGGTTTGGGACGAGCAGTACTTC. It is translated as CSVGGVWDEQYF.